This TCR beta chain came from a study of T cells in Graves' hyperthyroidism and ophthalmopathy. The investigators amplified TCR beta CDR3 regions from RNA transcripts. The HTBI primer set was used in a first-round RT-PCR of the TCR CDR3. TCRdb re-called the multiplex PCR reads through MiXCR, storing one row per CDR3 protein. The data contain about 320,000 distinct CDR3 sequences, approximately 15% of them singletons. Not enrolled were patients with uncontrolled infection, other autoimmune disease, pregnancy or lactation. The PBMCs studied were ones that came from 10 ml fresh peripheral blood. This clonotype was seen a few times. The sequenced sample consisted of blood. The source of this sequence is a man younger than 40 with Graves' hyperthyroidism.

The CDR3 reads CASSVAFYNEQFF. The CDR3 DNA reads TGTGCCAGCAGCGTAGCGTTTTACAATGAGCAGTTCTTC. This chain joins TRBV9 and TRBJ2-1; D remains ambiguous. The CDR3 is made up of 13 amino acids. From germline, CDR1 is SGDLS and CDR2 YYNGEE. Between the trimmed V and J ends, which lost 0 bases and 4 bases, there was a span of 5 bases.